One sample yielded the 25 T cell receptor beta chains listed below, sequenced in a study of blood T cell repertoires in COVID-19. Profiled with immunoSEQ multiplex PCR; TCRdb holds only in-frame clones, not every one. The sample includes roughly 70,000 clones, nearly 90% seen only once; the top ten take approximately 3.6%. The sequencing sample was made of peripheral blood. These receptors were obtained from a man between 65 and 85 years old with acute or convalescent COVID-19.

The count of this clone is one. This chain connects TRBV20-1 to TRBJ1-1; the D is unclear. Germline CDR1 reads DFQATT; CDR2 reads SNEGSKA (reference sequence). This CDR3 region has 11 residues. Trimming removed 4 bases from V and 1 base from J, with 4 bases in between. CDR3 region: CSATKNTEAFF. CDR3 nucleotide sequence: TGCAGTGCTACCAAGAACACTGAAGCTTTCTTT.

This rearrangement joins TRBV6-5 to TRBJ2-1; TRBD2 is a possible D gene (5 bases). The germline CDR1 and CDR2 sequences are MNHEY and SVGAGI. Trimming took off 6 bases at V and 8 bases at J, with 17 bases between the two ends. CDR3 length: 14 amino acids. CDR3 protein: CASRRVSGTYEQFF. DNA of the CDR3: TGTGCCAGCAGGAGGGTGTCTGGTACGTATGAGCAGTTCTTC.

This chain links TRBV6-4 with TRBJ2-2; 8 bases line up with TRBD1. The CDR3 runs 13 residues. The ends lost 5 bases at V and 5 bases at J; junction bases unmatched: 1. Germline values: CDR1 MRHNA, CDR2 SNTAGT. The CDR3, as DNA: TGTGCCAGCAGTACAGGGGGAACCGGGGAGCTGTTTTTT. As protein: CASSTGGTGELFF.

V is TRBV3-1 (or the pseudogene TRBV3-2) and J is TRBJ2-3, with 8 nucleotides matching TRBD2. CDR1 is LGHDT and CDR2 is YNNKEL in the germline V gene (reference sequence). The CDR3 is made up of 16 amino acids. The V gene end was trimmed by 4 bases and the J gene end by 0 bases; junction bases not matched to a gene: 6. The CDR3 loop is CASSPYRGGSTDTQYF. The CDR3 DNA reads as TGTGCCAGCAGCCCCTACCGGGGGGGGAGCACAGATACGCAGTATTTT.

The chain combines TRBV5-1 with TRBJ2-2; D is possibly TRBD2 (6 bases). The V end was cut by 4 bases, the J end by 4 bases, with 17 bases between. CDR3 length equals 16 residues. The V gene's germline CDR1 is SGHRS and CDR2 YFSETQ. The CDR3 coding sequence is TGCGCCAGCAGCCATACTAGGCCCGGGGGCACCGGGGAGCTGTTTTTT. Encoded protein: CASSHTRPGGTGELFF.

V and J are TRBV7-9 and TRBJ2-2; no clear D gene. This CDR3 comprises 13 residues. Germline assignment: CDR1 SEHNR and CDR2 FQNEAQ (reference sequence). The ends were cut back, 5 bases at V and 3 bases at J, with 7 bases in the middle. CDR3 in DNA: TGTGCCAGCAGCCCCCCTGACACCGGGGAGCTGTTTTTT. As protein: CASSPPDTGELFF.

J is TRBJ1-6 and V is TRBV9; possibly TRBD1 for D (6 bases). V was cut by 0 bases and J by 7 bases, with 8 bases left in between. The CDR3 runs 14 residues. Germline V gene sequence: CDR1 SGDLS, CDR2 YYNGEE. The CDR3 spells CASSVDRVNSPLHF. The CDR3 region has the DNA TGTGCCAGCAGCGTAGACAGGGTCAATTCACCCCTCCACTTT.

The chain employs TRBV7-8 and TRBJ1-3; D is unresolved. CDR1 is SGHVS and CDR2 is FQNEAQ in the germline V gene. Trimming shortened V by 2 bases and J by 3 bases, and 2 bases separated the two germline ends. The CDR3 totals 12 residues. The CDR3 coding sequence is TGTGCCAGCAGCTTATATGGAAACACCATATATTTT. Protein sequence: CASSLYGNTIYF.

The chain uses TRBV7-8 and TRBJ2-5; tentatively, D is TRBD1 (6 bases). Trimming took 1 base from V and 14 from J, leaving 14 bases between them. Per the germline V gene, CDR1 is SGHVS and CDR2 is FQNEAQ. The CDR3 runs to 12 residues. CDR3 bases: TGTGCCAGCAGCTTAGTAGACAGGAACCTATACTTC. Translating gives CASSLVDRNLYF. Using reference TRBV7-8 and TRBJ2-5 for the parts outside the CDR3, the full variable domain is GAGVSQSPRYKVAKRGQDVALRCDPISGHVSLFWYQQALGQGPEFLTYFQNEAQLDKSGLPSDRFFAERPEGSVSTLKIQRTQQEDSAVYLCASSLVDRNLYFGPGTRLLVL.

This clone has just one count. This rearrangement joins TRBV7-9 to TRBJ2-7, with D possibly TRBD1 on 5 matching bases. V gave up 0 bases and J gave up 6 bases, with 12 bases separating them. CDR1 SEHNR and CDR2 FQNEAQ come from the germline V gene (reference sequence). The CDR3 is 14 residues long. CDR3 sequence: CASSLAGARIEQYF. CDR3 bases: TGTGCCAGCAGCTTAGCAGGGGCCCGGATCGAGCAGTACTTC.

This rearrangement joins TRBV19 to TRBJ1-5; maybe TRBD1 (5 bases). CDR3 length: 14 residues. In germline, CDR1 is LNHDA, CDR2 SQIVND (reference sequence). With 4 bases removed from V and 2 bases from J, the gap between germline ends came to 9 bases. This chain's CDR3 is CASSSGAGNQPQHF. The CDR3 DNA follows: TGTGCCAGTAGTAGTGGGGCGGGCAATCAGCCCCAGCATTTT.

The chain links TRBV11-2 to TRBJ2-7, with D unclear. Trimming left V 5 bases short and J 0 bases short, with 8 bases between. The CDR3 contains 13 residues. Per the germline V gene, CDR1 is SGHAT and CDR2 is FQNNGV. For the CDR3, the DNA is TGTGCCAGCAGCCCTCTTAGCTCCTACGAGCAGTACTTC. It is translated as CASSPLSSYEQYF.

The chain uses TRBV7-9 and TRBJ1-2; D is ambiguous. V was pared by 3 bases and J by 1 base, with 12 bases between. The CDR3 spans 15 residues. Germline V gives CDR1 SEHNR, CDR2 FQNEAQ (reference sequence). The CDR3 DNA is TGTGCCAGCAGCTTCGACACTCCTCATAACTATGGCTACACCTTC. This sequence encodes CASSFDTPHNYGYTF. Variable domain in full (rest from reference TRBV7-9 and TRBJ1-2): DTGVSQNPRHKITKRGQNVTFRCDPISEHNRLYWYRQTLGQGPEFLTYFQNEAQLEKSRLLSDRFSAERPKGSFSTLEIQRTEQGDSAMYLCASSFDTPHNYGYTFGSGTRLTVV.

The rearrangement links TRBV19 to TRBJ1-4, with a weak D call TRBD1 (6 bases). This CDR3 is 16 amino acids long. Germline CDR1 is LNHDA and CDR2 is SQIVND (reference sequence). V lost 4 bases, J lost 0 bases, and 12 bases lay in between. The CDR3 is CASSRRTAATNEKLFF. For the CDR3, the DNA is TGTGCCAGTAGTAGGCGGACAGCTGCAACTAATGAAAAACTGTTTTTT.

The chain links TRBV5-5 to TRBJ2-5, with D possibly being TRBD2 (5 bases). The length of the CDR3 is 15 residues. CDR1 is SGHKS and CDR2 is YYEKEE in the germline V gene (reference sequence). The V end was cut by 4 bases, the J end by 1 base, with 14 bases between. In nucleotides, the CDR3 is TGTGCCAGCAGCGTCCGCTCCGGACTCCAAGAGACCCAGTACTTC. Its translation is CASSVRSGLQETQYF.

This clone is termed medium-sized. The chain uses TRBV7-6 and TRBJ1-3, with D perhaps TRBD1 (6 bases). V shed 1 base and J shed 0 bases, with 10 bases lying between them. There are 16 residues in the CDR3. Germline V lookup: CDR1 SGHVS, CDR2 FNYEAQ. In DNA form, the CDR3 reads TGTGCCAGCAGCTTAGATGTCAGGGGCTCTGGAAACACCATATATTTT. Translated, it gives CASSLDVRGSGNTIYF.

This rearrangement joins TRBV27 to TRBJ2-7; 7 bases line up with TRBD1. Germline CDR1 is MNHEY and CDR2 is SMNVEV (reference sequence). The CDR3 has 13 amino acids. Trimming removed 6 bases from V and 4 bases from J; junction bases left unmatched: 6. In DNA, the CDR3 is TGTGCCAGCAGCCAAGGGGGCTTGTACGAGCAGTACTTC. This sequence encodes CASSQGGLYEQYF.

V usage is TRBV2 and J usage is TRBJ2-2; the match to TRBD2 covers 9 bases. Germline V CDR1 and CDR2: SNHLY, FYNNEI. The CDR3 is 17 amino acids. The CDR3 spells CASSVPSAGGNTGELFF. CDR3 DNA sequence: TGTGCAAGTAGCGTCCCCTCAGCGGGGGGAAACACCGGGGAGCTGTTTTTT. Complete variable domain (other parts from reference TRBV2 and TRBJ2-2): EPEVTQTPSHQVTQMGQEVILRCVPISNHLYFYWYRQILGQKVEFLVSFYNNEISEKSEIFDDQFSVERPDGSNFTLKIRSTKLEDSAMYFCASSVPSAGGNTGELFFGEGSRLTVL.

The chain has TRBV5-4 and TRBJ1-1, with TRBD1 matching over 7 bases. V gave up 2 bases and J gave up 4 bases; unmatched junction bases: 5. The CDR3 spans 14 residues. Germline assignment: CDR1 SGHNT and CDR2 YYREEE (reference sequence). The CDR3 nucleotides are TGTGCCAGCAGCTTAGGACAGGTTGGCACTGAAGCTTTCTTT. This codes for CASSLGQVGTEAFF.

This clone has just one count. J is TRBJ2-3 and V is TRBV19; D gene ambiguous. Germline CDR1 reads LNHDA; CDR2 reads SQIVND (reference sequence). The CDR3 sequence is 14 residues long. The V end was cut by 5 bases, the J end by 3 bases, with 12 bases between. Written as DNA, the CDR3 is TGTGCCAGTAGTCCCCGTGCGTATACAGATACGCAGTATTTT. Protein: CASSPRAYTDTQYF.

This chain uses TRBV6-5 with TRBJ1-6; D gene unclear. Trimming stripped 0 bases from V and 8 bases from J, with 14 bases between. There are 16 residues in the CDR3. The germline V gene encodes CDR1 MNHEY and CDR2 SVGAGI. The chain's CDR3 is CASSYSSRVRHSPLHF. CDR3 DNA: TGTGCCAGCAGTTACTCCTCCCGGGTCCGTCATTCACCCCTCCACTTT.

The DNA for the CDR3 is TGCAGCGTTGGCTGGGGGGACACCGGGGAGCTGTTTTTT. This codes for CSVGWGDTGELFF. The chain recombines TRBV29-1 with TRBJ2-2; possibly TRBD2 for D (6 bases). V was cut by 4 bases and J by 3 bases, with 9 bases left in between. The CDR3 extends over 13 amino acids. Germline loops: CDR1 SQVTM, CDR2 ANQGSEA.

This clone was found a few times. V and J are TRBV29-1 and TRBJ2-1; 12 bases agree with TRBD2. Germline values: CDR1 SQVTM, CDR2 ANQGSEA. V trimming: 4 bases; J trimming: 2 bases; junction bases outside the gene matches: 6. CDR3 length: 16 amino acids. The chain's CDR3 is CSVVLAGGKTYNEQFF. CDR3 DNA sequence: TGCAGCGTTGTTCTAGCGGGGGGGAAAACCTACAATGAGCAGTTCTTC.

V gene TRBV27 combines with J gene TRBJ1-1; 10 nucleotides match TRBD1. After removal of 5 bases from V and 4 bases from J, the junction contained 10 bases not matched to a gene. The CDR3 spans 16 residues. CDR1 is MNHEY, CDR2 SMNVEV, per germline (reference sequence). In DNA form, the CDR3 reads TGTGCCAGCAGTAACCTCCGACAGGGGGCGGTCACTGAAGCTTTCTTT. Translating it yields CASSNLRQGAVTEAFF.

This clone was picked up one time. The rearrangement joins TRBV5-5 to TRBJ1-5; TRBD1 might be the D (6 bases). The germline V and J ends were trimmed by 0 bases and 3 bases, with 7 bases remaining between them. This CDR3 is 14 amino acids long. From germline, CDR1 is SGHKS and CDR2 YYEKEE (reference sequence). The CDR3 protein is CASSLEGVNQPQHF. The CDR3 coding sequence is TGTGCCAGCAGCTTGGAGGGGGTCAATCAGCCCCAGCATTTT.